This T cell receptor beta chain was sequenced in a study of beta chain features in type 1 diabetes. Overall study findings and caveats: Whether HLA type influences TCRB rearrangement remained unresolved here. Junctions at VDJ sites from type 1 diabetes patients had fewer insertions and more deletions. High-TCR-expressing cells could be over-represented by cDNA sequencing.

The entirety of the isolated RNA underwent reverse transcription, so expressed TCRB transcripts were sequenced. The protocol was immunoSEQ multiplex PCR, while the TCRdb copy is restricted to in-frame clones and leaves out a portion. The sample carries 120,000 to 150,000 clones, roughly 53% recorded once. Researchers reported sorting CD4+ naive, central memory, regulatory and stem cell-like memory cells via CD45RO/CCR7/CD25/CD127/CD95/CD27. The table lists this clone with a few counts. Its target is not known. This TCR was sampled from a man in his late teens or twenties in good health. Sequencing was carried out using Tregs from blood.

The CDR3 bases are TGTGCCAGCAGATACCTTGTCGGCCGGGGATACAATGAGCAGTTCTTC. Encoded protein: CASRYLVGRGYNEQFF. This chain uses TRBV28 with TRBJ2-1; D may be TRBD2 (5 bases). Trimming stripped 6 bases from V and 4 bases from J, with 19 bases between. The CDR3 is made up of 16 amino acids. Germline assignment: CDR1 MDHEN and CDR2 SYDVKM.